The 8 T cell receptor beta chains reported below all come from one sample, sequenced in a study of blood T cell repertoires in COVID-19. Using immunoSEQ multiplex PCR, the repertoire was profiled, and TCRdb retains in-frame clones only, with some absent. The sample holds around 140,000 clones, roughly 89% seen once. Sequencing was performed on peripheral blood. Receptors originate from a woman between 50 and 59 years old with acute or convalescent COVID-19.

The genes are TRBV21-1 and TRBJ2-7; the table names TRBD1, a call not compared with the DNA. TRBV21-1 is recorded as a pseudogene. This CDR3 contains 14 residues. The CDR3 bases are TGTGCCAGCAGCCACCGGGACAGGATCTACGAGCAGTACTTC. Amino acids: CASSHRDRIYEQYF.

The chain uses TRBV5-4 and TRBJ1-1; weak D call: TRBD1 (5 bases). The germline V gene encodes CDR1 SGHNT and CDR2 YYREEE (reference sequence). The CDR3 runs to 15 residues. The V end lost 4 bases, the J end lost 0 bases, and 13 bases lay between the germline ends. The CDR3 coding sequence is TGTGCCAGCAGCCCCTATTCGACAGTGAACACTGAAGCTTTCTTT. This encodes CASSPYSTVNTEAFF.

This clone was recorded many times. This chain joins TRBV7-9 and TRBJ1-1, with D unclear. The CDR3 sequence is 13 residues long. V was pared by 2 bases and J by 4 bases, with 8 bases between. Germline loops: CDR1 SEHNR, CDR2 FQNEAQ (reference sequence). The CDR3 region is CASSLMERTEAFF. DNA of the CDR3: TGTGCCAGCAGCTTAATGGAGCGCACTGAAGCTTTCTTT.

The CDR3 here is CASSLLAGFNYGYTF. Here the CDR3 DNA reads TGTGCCAGCAGCTTGTTAGCCGGCTTCAACTATGGCTACACCTTC. V gene TRBV5-6 combines with J gene TRBJ1-2; D is undetermined. The CDR3 runs 15 residues. Per the germline V gene, CDR1 is SGHDT and CDR2 is YYEEEE. Trimming removed 1 base at V and 2 bases at J, with 12 bases between.

The gene calls are TRBV5-4 and TRBJ1-2; 8 bases map to TRBD1. Germline values: CDR1 SGHNT, CDR2 YYREEE (reference sequence). The CDR3 consists of 15 residues. The junction had 6 bases not matched to a gene; V was cut back by 2 bases and J by 3 bases. CDR3 sequence: CASSLGQGLYYGYTF. The CDR3 DNA reads TGTGCCAGCAGCTTAGGACAGGGACTTTACTATGGCTACACCTTC.

V usage is TRBV25-1 and J usage is TRBJ2-5; possible D gene TRBD1, 5 bases. CDR3 length equals 14 residues. V gave up 4 bases and J gave up 10 bases, with 19 bases separating them. CDR1 and CDR2 (germline): MGHDK, SYGVNS. The CDR3 spells CASSAADGAPDQYF. The CDR3 DNA follows: TGTGCCAGCAGTGCCGCTGATGGGGCCCCAGACCAGTACTTC.

The V and J genes are TRBV9 and TRBJ2-7; D possibly corresponds to TRBD1 (6 bases). Germline V gene lookup returns CDR1 SGDLS and CDR2 YYNGEE. V lost 4 bases and J lost 2, with 13 bases in between. The length of the CDR3 is 14 residues. The CDR3 DNA reads TGTGCCAGCAGCCCGGGACACCAGACCTACGAGCAGTACTTC. It is translated as CASSPGHQTYEQYF.

V usage is TRBV19 and J usage is TRBJ2-3; 7 nucleotides line up with TRBD1. Germline CDR1 LNHDA, CDR2 SQIVND (reference sequence). CDR3 length: 14 amino acids. The junction had 6 bases not matched to a gene; V was cut back by 5 bases and J by 4 bases. The CDR3 nucleotides read TGTGCCAGTAGTCCGGTCCAGGGGGCAGATACGCAGTATTTT. This translates into CASSPVQGADTQYF.